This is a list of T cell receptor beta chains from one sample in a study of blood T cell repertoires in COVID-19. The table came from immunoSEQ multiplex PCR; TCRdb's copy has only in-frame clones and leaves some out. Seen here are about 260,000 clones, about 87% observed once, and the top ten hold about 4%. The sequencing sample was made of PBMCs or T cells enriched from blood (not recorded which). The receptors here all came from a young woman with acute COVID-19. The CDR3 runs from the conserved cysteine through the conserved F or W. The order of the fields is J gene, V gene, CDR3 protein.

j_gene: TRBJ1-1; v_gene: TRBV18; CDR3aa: CASSPLGGVMNTEAFF
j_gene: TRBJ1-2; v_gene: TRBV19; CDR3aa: CASSILAVDYGYTF
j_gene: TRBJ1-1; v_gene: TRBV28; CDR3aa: CASSFRSISGEAFF
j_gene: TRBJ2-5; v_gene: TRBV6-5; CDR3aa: CASRFFRTQETQYF
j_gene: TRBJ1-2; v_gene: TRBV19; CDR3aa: CASRAGAGGYTF
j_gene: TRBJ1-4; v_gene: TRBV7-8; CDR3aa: CASSTWVGVVEKLFF
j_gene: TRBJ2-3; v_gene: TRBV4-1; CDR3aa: CASSHVIAGTQYF
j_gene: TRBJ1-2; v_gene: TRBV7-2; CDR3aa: CASSLEGTGPYGYTF
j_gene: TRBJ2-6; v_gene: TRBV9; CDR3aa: CASSVMASGANVLTF
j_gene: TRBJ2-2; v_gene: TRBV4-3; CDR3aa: CASSHQREFTGELFF
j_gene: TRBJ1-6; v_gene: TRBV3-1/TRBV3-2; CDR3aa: CASSPTGGYSPLHF
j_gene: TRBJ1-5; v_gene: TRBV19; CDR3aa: CASSTADSYSNQPQHF
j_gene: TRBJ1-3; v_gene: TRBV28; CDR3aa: CASTRLEGISGNTIYF
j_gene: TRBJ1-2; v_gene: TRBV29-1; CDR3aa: CSVGAGGNYGYTF
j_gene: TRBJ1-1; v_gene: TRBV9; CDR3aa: CASSSYTGMSTEAFF
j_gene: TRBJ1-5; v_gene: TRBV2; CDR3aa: CASSESWPGRNQPQHF
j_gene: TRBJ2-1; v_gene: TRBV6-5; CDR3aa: CASSPRDWNNEQFF
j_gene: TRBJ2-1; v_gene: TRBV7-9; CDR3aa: CASSLDNNEQFF
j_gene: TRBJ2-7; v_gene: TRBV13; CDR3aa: CASSLARTSGNHEQYF
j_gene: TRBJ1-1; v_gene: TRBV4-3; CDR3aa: CASSHNPGQNTEAFF
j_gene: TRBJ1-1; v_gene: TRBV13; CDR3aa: CASRRNTEAFF
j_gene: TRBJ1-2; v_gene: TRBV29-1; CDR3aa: CSTHGGGLYGYTF
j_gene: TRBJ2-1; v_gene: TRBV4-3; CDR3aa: CASSLQVASSYNEQFF
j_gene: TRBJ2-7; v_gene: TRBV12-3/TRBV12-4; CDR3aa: CASTLVGAYEQYF
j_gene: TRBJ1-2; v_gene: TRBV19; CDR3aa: CASSIISAGALSLHGYTF
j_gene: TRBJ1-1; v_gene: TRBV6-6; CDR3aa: CASTLTGVNTEAFF
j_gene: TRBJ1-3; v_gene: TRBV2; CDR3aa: CASSSGEAGNTIYF
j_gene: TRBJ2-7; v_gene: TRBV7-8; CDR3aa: CASRPWAGSGSEQYF
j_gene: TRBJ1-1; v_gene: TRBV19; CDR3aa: CASSIVGALGTEAFF
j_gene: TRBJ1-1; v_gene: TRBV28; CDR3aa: CASSLYQSLNTEAFF
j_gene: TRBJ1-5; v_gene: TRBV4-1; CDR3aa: CASSQERGRRDNQPQHF
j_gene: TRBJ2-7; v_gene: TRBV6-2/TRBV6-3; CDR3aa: CASSDQGPVYEQYF
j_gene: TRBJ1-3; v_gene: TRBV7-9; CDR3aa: CASSLMSSGNTIYF
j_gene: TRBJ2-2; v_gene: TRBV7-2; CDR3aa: CASSSGLADETVGELFF
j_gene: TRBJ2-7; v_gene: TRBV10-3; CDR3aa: CAISESGGSAYEQYF
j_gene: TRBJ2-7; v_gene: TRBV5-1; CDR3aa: CATPIAVADIYEQYF
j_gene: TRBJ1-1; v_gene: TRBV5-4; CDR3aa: CASSPGGSGYTEAFF
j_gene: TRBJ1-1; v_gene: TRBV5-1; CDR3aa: CASSGTGENTEAFF
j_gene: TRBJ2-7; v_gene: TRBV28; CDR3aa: CASSSAGTPSYEQYF
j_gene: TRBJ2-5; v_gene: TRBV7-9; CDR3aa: CASSPSGNQETQYF
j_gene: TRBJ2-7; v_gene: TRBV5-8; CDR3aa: CASSEILAGGVSEQYF
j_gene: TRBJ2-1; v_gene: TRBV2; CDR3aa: CASSGGTGGGEQFF
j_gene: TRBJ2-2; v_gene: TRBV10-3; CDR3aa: CAISASTSGRVRDTGELFF